Below, 5 T cell receptor beta chains from the same sample are listed, as sequenced in a study of blood T cell repertoires in COVID-19. Generated by immunoSEQ multiplex PCR, the TCRdb table keeps only in-frame clones and is missing some. The table has some 430,000 clones, about nine tenths seen once. Material for sequencing was PBMCs or T cells enriched from blood (not recorded which). The receptors shown here come from a man younger than 30 who had recovered from COVID-19.

The CDR3, as DNA: TGTGCCAGCAGTCCACGACTTGGCAATGAGCAGTTCTTC. This sequence encodes CASSPRLGNEQFF. The rearrangement uses TRBV2 and TRBJ2-1, with D uncertain. Germline CDR1 and CDR2: SNHLY and FYNNEI. The V and J ends lost 5 bases and 6 bases respectively, with 11 bases between them. The CDR3 consists of 13 residues.

This chain connects TRBV5-6 to TRBJ2-5; D call uncertain. CDR1 and CDR2 from the germline V gene are SGHDT and YYEEEE. V was pared by 0 bases and J by 3 bases, with 6 bases between. The CDR3 runs 13 residues. This CDR3 is CASSLGPEETQYF. DNA for the CDR3: TGTGCCAGCAGCTTGGGGCCAGAAGAGACCCAGTACTTC.

The V gene is TRBV7-9, the J gene TRBJ1-6, with D possibly being TRBD1 (5 bases). The CDR3 is 16 amino acids. Trimming cost V 4 bases and J 3 bases, with 13 bases left between them. CDR1 and CDR2 from the germline V gene are SEHNR and FQNEAQ (reference sequence). CDR3 sequence (DNA): TGTGCCAGCAGCTCGGAGGTGGGGGGCTATAATTCACCCCTCCACTTT. Protein product: CASSSEVGGYNSPLHF.

This chain uses TRBV3-1 (or the pseudogene TRBV3-2) with TRBJ1-5; D is ambiguous. Germline V CDR1 and CDR2: LGHDT, YNNKEL (reference sequence). Between the trimmed V and J ends, which lost 0 bases and 5 bases, there was a span of 11 bases. The CDR3 consists of 15 residues. CDR3 region: CASSQDGLVDQPQHF. The CDR3 bases are TGTGCCAGCAGCCAAGATGGCCTTGTTGATCAGCCCCAGCATTTT.

The chain uses TRBV21-1 and TRBJ1-1. TRBV21-1 is described as a pseudogene. CDR3 length equals 15 residues. The CDR3 region is CASSTVISGLPEAFF. Here the CDR3 DNA reads TGTGCCAGCAGCACAGTAATATCAGGACTCCCTGAAGCTTTCTTT.